This T cell receptor beta chain stems from a study of CD8+CD57+ T cells in acquired aplastic anemia. This clonotype was seen at least ten times. Its antigen is not known. Genomic DNA acted as the template from which TCR beta VDJ combination and CDR3 sequence profiling were carried out. Using its own MiXCR run on the reads, TCRdb lists one record per CDR3 protein. Of approximately 200,000 distinct CDR3 sequences listed, around 59% are singletons. The CDR3 spans 19 residues. V was clipped by 8 bases and J by 2 bases; unmatched bases: 19. Study results and caveats: Patients showed no significant difference from controls in CD8+ Simpson's diversity.

Input material: sorted CD4+, CD8+, or CD8+CD57+ T cells (not recorded which) from PBMCs. The chain is built from TRBV12-3 or TRBV12-4 and TRBJ2-3, with 10 bases lining up with TRBD2. The receptor comes from a human donor in good health, serving as a control. The CDR3 DNA is TGTGCCAGCGGTGTGGTTCAGCGGGGGGGCAGTTGGTTCACAGATACGCAGTATTTT. Translating gives CASGVVQRGGSWFTDTQYF.